This T cell receptor beta chain was sequenced in a study of regulatory T cells in long-lasting Graves disease. The TCR beta library used iRepertoire HTBI primers with Arm-PCR amplification of CDR3. TCRdb independently ran MiXCR on the multiplex PCR reads; one entry per CDR3 protein. The sample includes about 460,000 distinct CDR3 sequences, roughly 15% of them seen just once. Time point given: newly diagnosed GD, antithyroid drugs for less than 3 months. The TCR library was made from RNA that had been extracted from PBMCs in TRIzol. This clonotype showed up many times. Germline CDR1 and CDR2: MNHEY and SMNVEV (reference sequence). The CDR3 extends over 15 amino acids. The V gene lost 4 bases and the J gene lost 2 bases, with 15 bases spanning the gap. These data also formed part of another study, on T cells in Graves' hyperthyroidism and ophthalmopathy.

This clonotype was sampled from a woman between 45 and 65 years old with Graves disease. Material: peripheral blood mononuclear cells (PBMCs), obtained at new diagnosis, from a patient treated with antithyroid drugs. The rearrangement uses TRBV27 and TRBJ2-7; D gene ambiguous. This chain's CDR3 is CASSYRGGPTYEQYF. The CDR3 DNA reads as TGTGCCAGCAGTTATAGAGGTGGGCCGACCTACGAGCAGTACTTC.